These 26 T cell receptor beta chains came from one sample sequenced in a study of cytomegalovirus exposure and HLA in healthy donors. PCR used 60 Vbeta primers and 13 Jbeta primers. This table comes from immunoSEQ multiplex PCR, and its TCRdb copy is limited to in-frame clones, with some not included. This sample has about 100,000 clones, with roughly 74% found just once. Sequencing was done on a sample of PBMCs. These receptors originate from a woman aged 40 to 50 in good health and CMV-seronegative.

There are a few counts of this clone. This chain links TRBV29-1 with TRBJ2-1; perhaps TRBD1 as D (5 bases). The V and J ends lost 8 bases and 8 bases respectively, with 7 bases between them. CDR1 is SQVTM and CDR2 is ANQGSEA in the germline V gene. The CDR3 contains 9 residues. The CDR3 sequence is CSLGHEQFF. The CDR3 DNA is TGCAGCCTGGGGCATGAGCAGTTCTTC.

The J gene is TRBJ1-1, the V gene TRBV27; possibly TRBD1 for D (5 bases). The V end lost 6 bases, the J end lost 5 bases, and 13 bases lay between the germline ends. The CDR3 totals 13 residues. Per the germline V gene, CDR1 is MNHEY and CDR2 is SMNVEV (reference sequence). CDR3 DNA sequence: TGTGCCAGCAGGGACATTATTAGGACTGAAGCTTTCTTT. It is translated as CASRDIIRTEAFF.

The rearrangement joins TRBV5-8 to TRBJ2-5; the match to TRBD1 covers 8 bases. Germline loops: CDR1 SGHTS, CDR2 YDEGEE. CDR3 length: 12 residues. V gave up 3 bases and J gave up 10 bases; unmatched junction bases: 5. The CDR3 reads CASSWRTGGQYF. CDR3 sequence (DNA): TGTGCCAGCAGCTGGAGAACAGGGGGCCAGTACTTC.

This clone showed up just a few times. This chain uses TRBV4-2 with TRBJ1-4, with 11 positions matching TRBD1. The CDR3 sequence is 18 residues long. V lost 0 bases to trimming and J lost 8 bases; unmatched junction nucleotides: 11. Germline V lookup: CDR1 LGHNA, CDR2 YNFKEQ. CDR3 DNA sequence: TGTGCCAGCAGCCAAGATCGGACAGGGGGCGCCTTTGGGGAAAAACTGTTTTTT. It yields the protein CASSQDRTGGAFGEKLFF.

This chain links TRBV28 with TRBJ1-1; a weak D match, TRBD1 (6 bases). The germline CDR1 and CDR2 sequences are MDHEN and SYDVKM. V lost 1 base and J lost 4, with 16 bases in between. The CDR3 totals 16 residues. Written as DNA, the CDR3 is TGTGCCAGCAGTTTATCATCCCCTGGGGGCACCACTGAAGCTTTCTTT. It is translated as CASSLSSPGGTTEAFF.

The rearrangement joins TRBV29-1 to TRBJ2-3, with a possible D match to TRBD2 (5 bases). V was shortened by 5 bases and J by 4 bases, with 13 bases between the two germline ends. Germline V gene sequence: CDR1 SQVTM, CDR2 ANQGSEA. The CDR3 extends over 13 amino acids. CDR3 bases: TGCAGCGTTAGCGGCCCTCTTTCAGATACGCAGTATTTT. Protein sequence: CSVSGPLSDTQYF.

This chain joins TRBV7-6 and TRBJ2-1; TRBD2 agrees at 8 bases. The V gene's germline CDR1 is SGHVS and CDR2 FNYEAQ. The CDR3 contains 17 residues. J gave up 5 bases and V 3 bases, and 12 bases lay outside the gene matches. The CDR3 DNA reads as TGTGCCAGCAGCTTGGGAACGAGCGGGGGAGCTAACAATGAGCAGTTCTTC. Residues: CASSLGTSGGANNEQFF. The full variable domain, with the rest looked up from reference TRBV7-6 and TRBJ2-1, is GAGVSQSPRYKVTKRGQDVALRCDPISGHVSLYWYRQALGQGPEFLTYFNYEAQQDKSGLPNDRFSAERPEGSISTLTIQRTEQRDSAMYRCASSLGTSGGANNEQFFGPGTRLTVL.

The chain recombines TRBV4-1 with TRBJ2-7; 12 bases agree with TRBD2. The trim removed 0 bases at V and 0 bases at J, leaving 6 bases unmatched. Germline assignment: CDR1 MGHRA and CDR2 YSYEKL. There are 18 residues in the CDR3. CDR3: CASSQDDLAGGYSYEQYF. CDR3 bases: TGCGCCAGCAGCCAAGATGATCTAGCGGGGGGGTACTCCTACGAGCAGTACTTC.

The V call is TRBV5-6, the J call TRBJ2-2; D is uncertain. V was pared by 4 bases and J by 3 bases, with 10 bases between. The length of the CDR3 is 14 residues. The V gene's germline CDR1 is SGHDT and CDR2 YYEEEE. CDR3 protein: CASSLGLDTGELFF. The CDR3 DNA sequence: TGTGCCAGCAGCCTGGGTCTTGACACCGGGGAGCTGTTTTTT.

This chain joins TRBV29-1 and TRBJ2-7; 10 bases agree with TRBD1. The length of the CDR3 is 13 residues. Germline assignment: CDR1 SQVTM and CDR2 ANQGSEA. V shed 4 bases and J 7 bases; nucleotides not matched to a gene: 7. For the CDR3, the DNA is TGCAGCGTTGTCCGGACAGGGGGAGGGGAGCAGTACTTC. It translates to CSVVRTGGGEQYF.

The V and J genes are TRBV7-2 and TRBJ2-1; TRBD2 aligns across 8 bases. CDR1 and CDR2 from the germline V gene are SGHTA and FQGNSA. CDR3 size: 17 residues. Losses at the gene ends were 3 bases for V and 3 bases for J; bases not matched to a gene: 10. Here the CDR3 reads CASSFRVAGLIYNEQFF. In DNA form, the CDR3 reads TGTGCCAGCAGCTTTAGGGTAGCGGGATTAATCTACAATGAGCAGTTCTTC.

Here the CDR3 DNA reads TGTGCCAGCAGCCGTGACCGAGGGCAGGTTGACACTGAAGCTTTCTTT. Translating it yields CASSRDRGQVDTEAFF. This sequence joins TRBV4-2 and TRBJ1-1; D is undetermined. V was pared by 4 bases and J by 3 bases, with 18 bases between. From germline, CDR1 is LGHNA and CDR2 YNFKEQ. The CDR3 consists of 16 residues.

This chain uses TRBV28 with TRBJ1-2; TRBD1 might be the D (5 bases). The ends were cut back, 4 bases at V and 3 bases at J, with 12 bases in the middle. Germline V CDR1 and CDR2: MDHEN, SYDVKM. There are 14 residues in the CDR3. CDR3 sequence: CASSSEPGDYGYTF. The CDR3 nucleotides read TGTGCCAGCAGTTCCGAACCGGGGGACTATGGCTACACCTTC.

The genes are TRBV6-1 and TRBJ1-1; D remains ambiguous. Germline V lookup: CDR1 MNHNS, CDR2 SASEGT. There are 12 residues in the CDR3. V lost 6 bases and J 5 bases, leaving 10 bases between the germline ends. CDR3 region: CASRRERTEAFF. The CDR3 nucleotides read TGTGCCAGCAGGAGGGAGCGTACTGAAGCTTTCTTT.

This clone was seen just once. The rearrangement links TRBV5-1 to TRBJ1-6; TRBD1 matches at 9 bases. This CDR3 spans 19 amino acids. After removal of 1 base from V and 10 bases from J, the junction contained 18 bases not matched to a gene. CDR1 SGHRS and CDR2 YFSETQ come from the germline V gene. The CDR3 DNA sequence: TGCGCCAGCAGCTTGCTTAGACGGACAGGGGTGGAGGCTTGGTCACCCCTCCACTTT. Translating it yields CASSLLRRTGVEAWSPLHF.

CDR3 DNA sequence: TGTGCCAGCAGCCGCCCCACACTGACTAGCGGGAGTCTCGTTTACTTC. As protein: CASSRPTLTSGSLVYF. This chain joins TRBV7-9 and TRBJ2-7; 12 positions match TRBD2. After removal of 5 bases from V and 13 bases from J, the junction contained 18 bases not matched to a gene. Germline CDR1 and CDR2: SEHNR and FQNEAQ (reference sequence). The CDR3 contains 16 residues.

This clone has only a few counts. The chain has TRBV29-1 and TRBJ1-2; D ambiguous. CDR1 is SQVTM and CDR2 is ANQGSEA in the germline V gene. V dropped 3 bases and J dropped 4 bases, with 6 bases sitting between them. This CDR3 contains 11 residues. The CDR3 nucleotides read TGCAGCGTTGAGTCCAGCTATGGCTACACCTTC. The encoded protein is CSVESSYGYTF.

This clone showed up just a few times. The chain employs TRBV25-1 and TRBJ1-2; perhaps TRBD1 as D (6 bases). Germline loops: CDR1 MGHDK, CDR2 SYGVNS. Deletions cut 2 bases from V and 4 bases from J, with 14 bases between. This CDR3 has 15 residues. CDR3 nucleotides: TGTGCCAGCAGTGAAGCCAGGGGTAGCGCCTATGGCTACACCTTC. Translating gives CASSEARGSAYGYTF.

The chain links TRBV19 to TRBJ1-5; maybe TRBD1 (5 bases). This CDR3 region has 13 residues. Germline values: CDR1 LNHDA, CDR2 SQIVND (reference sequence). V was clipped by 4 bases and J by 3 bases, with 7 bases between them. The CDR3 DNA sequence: TGTGCCAGTAGTACAGGGTTCAATCAGCCCCAGCATTTT. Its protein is CASSTGFNQPQHF. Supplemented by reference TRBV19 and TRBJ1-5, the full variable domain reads DGGITQSPKYLFRKEGQNVTLSCEQNLNHDAMYWYRQDPGQGLRLIYYSQIVNDFQKGDIAEGYSVSREKKESFPLTVTSAQKNPTAFYLCASSTGFNQPQHFGDGTRLSIL.

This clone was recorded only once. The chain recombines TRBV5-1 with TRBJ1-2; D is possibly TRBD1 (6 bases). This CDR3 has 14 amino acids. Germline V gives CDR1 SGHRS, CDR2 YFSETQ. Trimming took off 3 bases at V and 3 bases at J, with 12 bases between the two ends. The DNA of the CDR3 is TGCGCCAGCAGCTCTCTACAGGGACACTATGGCTACACCTTC. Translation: CASSSLQGHYGYTF.

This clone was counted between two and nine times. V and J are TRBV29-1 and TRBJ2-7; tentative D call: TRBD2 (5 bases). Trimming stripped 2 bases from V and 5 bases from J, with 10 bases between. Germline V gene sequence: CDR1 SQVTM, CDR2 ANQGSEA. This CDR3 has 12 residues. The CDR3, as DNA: TGCAGCGTTGAATTATCCGGGGACGAGCAGTACTTC. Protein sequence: CSVELSGDEQYF.

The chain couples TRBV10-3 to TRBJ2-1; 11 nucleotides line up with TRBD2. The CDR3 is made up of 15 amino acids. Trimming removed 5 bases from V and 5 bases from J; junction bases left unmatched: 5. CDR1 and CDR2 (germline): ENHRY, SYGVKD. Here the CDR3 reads CAISTLAGEDNEQFF. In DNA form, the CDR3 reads TGTGCCATCAGTACACTAGCGGGAGAGGACAATGAGCAGTTCTTC.

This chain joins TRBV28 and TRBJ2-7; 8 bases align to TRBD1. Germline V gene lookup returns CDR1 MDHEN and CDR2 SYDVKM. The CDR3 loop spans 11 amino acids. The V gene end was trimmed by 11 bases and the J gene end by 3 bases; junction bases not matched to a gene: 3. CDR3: CASDRGYEQYF. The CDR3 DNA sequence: TGTGCCTCTGACAGGGGCTACGAGCAGTACTTC.

The CDR3 is CASSSSTGWQYF. The DNA for the CDR3 is TGTGCCAGCAGCTCCAGCACAGGGTGGCAGTACTTC. This chain joins TRBV7-9 and TRBJ2-7; D is perhaps TRBD1 (6 bases). V gave up 4 bases and J gave up 9 bases, with 13 bases separating them. The CDR3 totals 12 residues. Per the germline V gene, CDR1 is SEHNR and CDR2 is FQNEAQ (reference sequence).

CDR3 DNA: TGCAGCGTTGCTGGGTTGGGCGAGACCCAGTACTTC. It translates to CSVAGLGETQYF. The chain uses TRBV29-1 and TRBJ2-5; unclear D gene. The germline V gene has CDR1 SQVTM and CDR2 ANQGSEA. This CDR3 region has 12 residues. V was trimmed by 4 bases and J by 5 bases, leaving 11 bases between them.

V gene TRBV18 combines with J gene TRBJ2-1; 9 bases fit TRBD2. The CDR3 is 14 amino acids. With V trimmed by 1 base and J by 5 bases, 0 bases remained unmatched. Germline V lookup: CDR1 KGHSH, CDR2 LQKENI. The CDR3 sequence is CASSPLAGDNEQFF. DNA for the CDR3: TGTGCCAGCTCACCACTAGCGGGGGACAATGAGCAGTTCTTC.